This T cell receptor (beta chain) was retrieved from a study of radiotherapy plus CTLA-4 blockade in lung cancer. As for the study in general: Objective responses were observed in about 17% of patients, and disease control was achieved by approximately 34%. Broader study findings: In blood, after radiotherapy plus ipilimumab, tumor-derived TCR clones expanded. Alongside interferon-beta, early blood T cell clone dynamics were reportedly the best predictor of response.

Measured with immunoSEQ multiplex PCR; TCRdb has only the in-frame clones, and not every one. The data contain roughly 80,000 clones, just under 75% of them singletons. Receiving focal radiation plus CTLA-4 blockade with ipilimumab were patients who had chemo-refractory metastatic non-small-cell lung cancer. To note about this clone: No antigen is known for it.

The TCR sequence derives from a human donor with non-small cell lung cancer whose response to radiotherapy plus ipilimumab could not be evaluated. This specimen consisted of peripheral blood, obtained from a patient treated with radiotherapy plus ipilimumab.

Written as DNA, the CDR3 is TGCGCCAGCAGCCATCCCGGGGGACGCTCTGGGGCCAACGTCCTGACTTTC. Translation gives CASSHPGGRSGANVLTF. This chain joins TRBV4-1 and TRBJ2-6, with D possibly matching TRBD2 (6 bases). Germline loops: CDR1 MGHRA, CDR2 YSYEKL. V shed 3 bases and J shed 0 bases, with 12 bases lying between them. This CDR3 is built from 17 residues.